The 2 T cell receptor beta chains below were found in one sample sequenced in a study of blood T cell repertoires in COVID-19. Sequencing was performed with immunoSEQ multiplex PCR; in TCRdb, only in-frame clones are kept and a portion is missing. The table shows some 110,000 clones, with 82% occurring only once. Sequencing input: peripheral blood. These TCRs come from a man between 70 and 80 years old with acute or convalescent COVID-19.

In DNA form, the CDR3 reads TGTGCCACCAGCAGAGATCTTTCAGACTATGGCTACACCTTC. Its translation is CATSRDLSDYGYTF. The chain has TRBV15 and TRBJ1-2; D is undetermined. CDR1 is LNHNV, CDR2 YYDKDF, per germline (reference sequence). CDR3 length equals 14 residues. With 0 bases removed from V and 3 bases from J, the gap between germline ends came to 8 bases.

The chain links TRBV19 to TRBJ2-3; 9 nucleotides align to TRBD2. The CDR3 is 16 amino acids. V shed 5 bases and J 10 bases; nucleotides not matched to a gene: 16. In germline, CDR1 is LNHDA, CDR2 SQIVND (reference sequence). CDR3 amino acids: CASSPSAGGGFDSQYF. The CDR3 DNA reads as TGTGCCAGTAGTCCATCCGCGGGGGGGGGATTCGATTCGCAGTATTTT.